Sequencing of this T cell receptor (beta chain) was carried out in a study of identical twins (dated by TCRdb to between 2015 and 2016). Background for the entire study: TCR alpha and beta repertoires from monozygotic twins, unrelated adults of various ages and cord blood were deep-sequenced to test whether fetal clonotypes persist. To rule out contamination, the twin experiments were replicated at different times with different library preparation protocols. The full study reports these points: Compared with coincidental sharing between unrelated individuals, out-of-frame TCR alpha sequences shared between twins had an excess of sequences with low generation probability. Because the same donors could not be followed over many years, conclusions were based on cross-sectional statistical analysis. Excess twin sharing in beta out-of-frame sequences was weaker because fewer shared sequences lowered the signal-to-noise ratio. In monozygotic twins, recombination models systematically underestimated out-of-frame TCR alpha sharing, but the models matched the sharing seen between unrelated individuals. Invariant T cells such as MAIT and iNKT could partly confound zero-insertion analyses, although diverse VJ usage argued against such confounding for most clonotypes. Abundant cord blood beta clonotypes carried fewer insertions; young adult naive repertoires showed a weaker similar trend, while memory repertoires showed none.

In this sample, this clonotype turned up many times. Its recognized antigen is unknown. Per-base qualities were not stored, and no clone one base away is much larger. Libraries were prepared through 5' RACE. Reads for this sample came from an Illumina HiSeq 2000. A universal primer binding site was introduced by template switching, and a unique molecular identifier was present in the final cDNA, enabling accurate counting of TCR cDNA molecules. First-strand cDNA for TCR alpha and beta chains was synthesized from specific primers in the conserved constant-segment region. Each cDNA library was double barcoded, with a SMART-Mk sample barcode plus Illumina barcodes, to control for contamination. TruSeq adapter sequences, together with Illumina sample barcodes, were added in two successive PCR steps. The TCR alpha and beta cDNA libraries were sequenced on the Illumina HiSeq platform using custom primers. Under the source paper's analysis protocol: Unique molecular identifiers were extracted from raw reads with MiGEC, and CDR3 positions were determined with MiXCR. For each individual, recombination models were inferred using an EM algorithm with the repgenHMM and IGoR tools. Shared clonotype analysis was performed with the tcR package in R, normalizing sharing by the product of cloneset sizes. To study raw recombination free of thymic and clonal selection effects, out-of-frame nonproductive sequences were analyzed. The raw public reads went through TCRdb reprocessing: fastp at Q25, MiXCR clone calling, in-frame beta chains kept. Every distinct CDR3 protein forms one entry, paired with its most common genes and DNA. TCRdb, not the authors, supplied the V and J calls. For this sample there are 650,000 to 800,000 distinct CDR3 sequences; approximately 9% appear just once. The ten most abundant clones make up 0.75% to 1% of the sample.

V and J are truncated by 5 bases and 3 bases respectively, leaving an intervening sequence of 23 bases. Looking up the germline V gene yields CDR1 SQVTM and CDR2 ANQGSEA. The CDR3, from cysteine to phenylalanine, totals 17 residues. The kept DNA is CDR3 alone, 51 bases in frame from the first base. All donors were healthy Caucasians. Three pairs of female monozygotic twins, all aged about 18 to 30 years, were included in the twin cohort. Peripheral blood mononuclear cells were used as the source from which RNA for TCR libraries was isolated. These same data were also listed under a study on yellow fever vaccine responses in identical twins. As the second publication notes: The authors reported that the T cell response to vaccination in identical twins appeared partly convergent and partly personalized. In the study, vaccine-responding T cell clones were precisely tracked in identical twins.

This TCR came from a woman aged 18 to 35 in good health. The chain links TRBV29-1 with TRBJ1-5, and the D gene may be TRBD1, 5 bases matching. The sample consisted of PBMCs. The CDR3 is CSVFKGRLGGFNQPQHF. The nucleotide sequence reads TGCAGCGTTTTCAAGGGCAGGCTGGGGGGATTCAATCAGCCCCAGCATTTT.